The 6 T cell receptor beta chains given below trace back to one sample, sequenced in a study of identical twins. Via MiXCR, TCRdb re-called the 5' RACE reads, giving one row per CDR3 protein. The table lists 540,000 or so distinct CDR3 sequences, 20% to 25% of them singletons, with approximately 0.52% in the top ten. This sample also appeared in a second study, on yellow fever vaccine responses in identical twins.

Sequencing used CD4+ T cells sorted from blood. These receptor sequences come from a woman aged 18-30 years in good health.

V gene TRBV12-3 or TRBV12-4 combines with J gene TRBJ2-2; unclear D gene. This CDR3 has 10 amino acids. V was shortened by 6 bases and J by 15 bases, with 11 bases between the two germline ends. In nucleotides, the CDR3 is TGTGCCAGCAGCCTGGACCGGTTGTTTTTT. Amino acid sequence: CASSLDRLFF.

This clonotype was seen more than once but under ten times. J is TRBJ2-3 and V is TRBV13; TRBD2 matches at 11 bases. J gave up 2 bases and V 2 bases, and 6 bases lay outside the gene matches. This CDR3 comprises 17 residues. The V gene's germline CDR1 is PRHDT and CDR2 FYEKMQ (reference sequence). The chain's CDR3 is CASSLYLAGGVTDTQYF. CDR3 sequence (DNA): TGTGCCAGCAGCTTATATCTAGCGGGAGGCGTCACAGATACGCAGTATTTT.

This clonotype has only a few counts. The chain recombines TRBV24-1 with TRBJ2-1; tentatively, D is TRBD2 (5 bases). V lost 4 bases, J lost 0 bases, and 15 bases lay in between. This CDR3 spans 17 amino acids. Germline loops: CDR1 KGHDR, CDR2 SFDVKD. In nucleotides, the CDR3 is TGTGCCACCAGTGACCCTGGTTCCCGGGGCTCCTACAATGAGCAGTTCTTC. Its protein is CATSDPGSRGSYNEQFF.

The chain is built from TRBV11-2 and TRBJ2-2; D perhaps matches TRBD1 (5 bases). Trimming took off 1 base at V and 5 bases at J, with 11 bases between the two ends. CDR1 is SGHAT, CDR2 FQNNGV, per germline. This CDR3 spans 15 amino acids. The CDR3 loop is CASSLGSRGTGELFF. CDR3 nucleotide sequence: TGTGCCAGCAGCTTAGGGTCAAGGGGAACCGGGGAGCTGTTTTTT.

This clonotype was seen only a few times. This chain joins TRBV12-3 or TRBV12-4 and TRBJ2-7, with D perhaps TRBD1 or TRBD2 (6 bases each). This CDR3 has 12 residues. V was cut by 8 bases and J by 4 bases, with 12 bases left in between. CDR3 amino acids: CASRGLGYEQYF. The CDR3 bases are TGTGCCAGCCGGGGGCTAGGGTACGAGCAGTACTTC.

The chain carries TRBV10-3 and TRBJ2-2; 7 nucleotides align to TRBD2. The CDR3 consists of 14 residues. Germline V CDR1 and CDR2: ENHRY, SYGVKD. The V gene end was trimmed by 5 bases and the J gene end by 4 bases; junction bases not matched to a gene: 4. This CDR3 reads CAISRDYPTGELFF. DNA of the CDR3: TGTGCCATCAGTAGGGACTACCCCACCGGGGAGCTGTTTTTT.